A selection of T cell receptor beta chains follows, all from one sample in a study of T cells in Graves' hyperthyroidism and ophthalmopathy. TCRdb recomputed calls from the multiplex PCR reads with MiXCR, one row per CDR3 protein. The sample lists around 190,000 distinct CDR3 sequences; around a sixth were seen once. Sequencing was done on a sample of blood. The receptor source for this set is a woman between 45 and 60 years old with Graves' hyperthyroidism. The CDR3 runs from the conserved cysteine through the conserved F or W. The D gene is left open where the match is weak. Clone size is not always given. Where it is, it says once, few, many or a class for expanded clones.

TRBV5-1	NA	TRBJ2-5	NA	15	CASSLALALQETQYF	TGCGCCAGCAGCTTGGCCCTAGCGTTACAAGAGACCCAGTACTTC
TRBV24-1	many	TRBJ2-5	TRBD2	15	CATSDRTSGQETQYF	TGTGCCACCAGTGATCGGACTAGCGGCCAAGAGACCCAGTACTTC
TRBV19	NA	TRBJ2-2	NA	13	CASNIQGVGELFF	TGTGCCTCAAATATTCAGGGTGTCGGGGAGCTGTTTTTT
TRBV7-2	few	TRBJ2-1	NA	17	CASSLVAGQGFREEQFF	TGTGCCAGCAGCTTAGTAGCGGGACAGGGATTTCGAGAGGAGCAGTTCTTC
TRBV20-1	few	TRBJ2-7	NA	16	CSARDWGSSYSYEQYF	TGCAGTGCTAGAGATTGGGGCAGTTCCTACTCCTACGAGCAGTACTTC
TRBV9	NA	TRBJ2-7	TRBD2	15	CASSVTSGSSYGQYF	TGTGCCAGCAGCGTAACCAGCGGGAGTAGTTACGGGCAGTACTTC
TRBV9	many	TRBJ2-5	TRBD2	16	CASSVVSSGGVGTQYF	TGTGCCAGCAGCGTAGTCTCTAGCGGAGGGGTAGGGACCCAGTACTTC
TRBV4-1	few	TRBJ2-7	NA	15	CASSQLSPAVDEQYF	TGCGCCAGCAGCCAATTATCACCAGCTGTGGACGAGCAGTACTTC
TRBV10-3	many	TRBJ2-3	TRBD1	13	CAISVDRDGTQYF	TGTGCCATCAGTGTGGACAGGGATGGTACGCAGTATTTT
TRBV30	few	TRBJ2-1	TRBD2	13	CAWGLVRLNEQFF	TGTGCCTGGGGACTAGTACGTCTCAATGAGCAGTTCTTC
TRBV2	many	TRBJ1-2	NA	15	CASSDPGFTNYGYTF	TGTGCCAGCAGTGACCCAGGATTTACTAACTATGGCTACACCTTC
TRBV28	many	TRBJ2-1	TRBD2	14	CASSSSGRVDEQFF	TGTGCCAGCAGTTCTAGCGGGAGGGTTGATGAGCAGTTCTTC
TRBV6-1	many	TRBJ2-3	NA	10	CASRVDTQYF	TGTGCCAGCAGGGTAGATACGCAGTATTTT
TRBV14	NA	TRBJ2-7	NA	16	CASSQEVFGTSYEQYF	TGTGCCAGCAGCCAAGAGGTATTCGGGACCTCCTACGAGCAGTACTTC
TRBV10-1	NA	TRBJ2-3	TRBD2	16	CASSDRSGLAGPTQYF	TGCGCCAGCAGTGATAGATCGGGACTAGCGGGACCTACGCAGTATTTT
TRBV7-8	many	TRBJ1-2	NA	14	CASSLAGTMIGYTF	TGTGCCAGCAGCTTAGCTGGCACCATGATCGGCTACACCTTC
TRBV7-2	NA	TRBJ2-1	TRBD2	12	CASSPKAGEQFF	TGTGCCAGCAGCCCAAAAGCGGGAGAGCAGTTCTTC
TRBV4-2	many	TRBJ2-1	TRBD2	17	CASSQSGTSGRGTEQFF	TGTGCCAGCAGCCAATCGGGGACTAGCGGGAGGGGGACTGAGCAGTTCTTC
TRBV5-1	many	TRBJ2-1	TRBD2	15	CASSISGNAYNEQFF	TGCGCCAGCAGCATTAGCGGGAACGCCTACAATGAGCAGTTCTTC
TRBV4-2	many	TRBJ2-7	TRBD2	14	CATRQASGSYEQYF	TGTGCCACCCGACAGGCTAGCGGGAGTTACGAGCAGTACTTC
TRBV15	NA	TRBJ1-2	NA	12	CATSRDGIGYTF	TGTGCCACCAGCAGAGATGGGATTGGCTACACCTTC
TRBV19	NA	TRBJ1-5	NA	15	CASSFTSGQGQPQHF	TGTGCCAGTAGTTTCACATCAGGGCAGGGTCAGCCCCAGCATTTT
TRBV7-6	many	TRBJ2-3	NA	17	CASSLGARGVSADTQYF	TGTGCCAGCAGCTTAGGGGCTCGTGGGGTGAGCGCAGATACGCAGTATTTT
TRBV27	once	TRBJ2-2	NA	16	CASSSKLGHSPGELFF	TGTGCCAGCAGTTCGAAGCTCGGACATTCCCCCGGGGAGCTGTTTTTT
TRBV24-1	few	TRBJ2-3	NA	16	CATSETGTPDTDTQYF	TGTGCCACCAGTGAAACCGGGACACCGGACACAGATACGCAGTATTTT
TRBV4-2	NA	TRBJ2-5	NA	13	CASSRKVGETQYF	TGTGCCAGCAGCCGCAAAGTGGGGGAGACCCAGTACTTC
TRBV20-1	NA	TRBJ2-7	NA	11	CSARKSYEQYF	TGCAGTGCTAGAAAGAGCTACGAGCAGTACTTC
TRBV11-2	many	TRBJ2-7	NA	14	CASSPPGLNHEQYF	TGTGCCAGCAGCCCCCCCGGGCTTAACCACGAGCAGTACTTC
TRBV28	many	TRBJ1-1	NA	11	CASSFPNEAFF	TGTGCCAGCAGTTTTCCAAATGAAGCTTTCTTT
TRBV7-2	many	TRBJ2-1	NA	16	CASSRNTSTTYNEQFF	TGTGCCAGCAGCCGTAATACTAGCACCACCTACAATGAGCAGTTCTTC
TRBV7-3	once	TRBJ2-2	NA	16	CASSLTLGEGTGELFF	TGTGCCAGCAGCTTAACGCTCGGAGAAGGGACCGGGGAGCTGTTTTTT
TRBV24-1	few	TRBJ1-2	NA	16	CATSDNTALSGGRYTF	TGTGCCACCAGTGACAACACCGCATTATCCGGGGGGCGCTACACCTTC
TRBV2	NA	TRBJ2-4	TRBD1	13	CASSLTGGNIQYF	TGTGCCAGCAGCCTGACAGGGGGGAACATTCAGTACTTC
TRBV28	many	TRBJ1-5	NA	12	CASGVGRQPQHF	TGTGCCTCCGGGGTAGGGAGGCAGCCCCAGCATTTT
TRBV29-1	many	TRBJ2-2	NA	13	CSVAPGNTGELFF	TGCAGCGTTGCCCCGGGGAACACCGGGGAGCTGTTTTTT
TRBV30	many	TRBJ1-1	NA	15	CAWSVWGMENTEAFF	TGTGCCTGGAGTGTATGGGGTATGGAGAACACTGAAGCTTTCTTT
TRBV3-1	many	TRBJ1-1	TRBD1	15	CASSQVSAGGVWAFF	TGTGCCAGCAGCCAAGTCTCGGCAGGGGGAGTCTGGGCTTTCTTT
TRBV27	NA	TRBJ2-5	NA	13	CASSALWGETQYF	TGTGCCAGCAGTGCCCTTTGGGGGGAGACCCAGTACTTC
TRBV12-3/TRBV12-4	many	TRBJ2-5	TRBD1	14	CASSLVTGGETQYF	TGTGCCAGCAGTTTAGTGACAGGGGGCGAGACCCAGTACTTC
TRBV11-1	few	TRBJ2-3	TRBD2	15	CASSRKGLSPATQYF	TGTGCCAGCAGCCGGAAGGGACTAAGTCCGGCTACGCAGTATTTT
TRBV10-3	many	TRBJ2-1	NA	13	CAISEGGYNEQFF	TGTGCCATCAGTGAAGGGGGGTACAATGAGCAGTTCTTC
TRBV4-1	many	TRBJ2-7	TRBD1	14	CASSQVGQGHEQYF	TGCGCCAGCAGCCAAGTCGGACAGGGCCACGAGCAGTACTTC
TRBV5-6	many	TRBJ2-3	TRBD2	15	CASSLKLAGLHTQYF	TGTGCCAGCAGCTTGAAACTAGCGGGATTGCATACGCAGTATTTT
TRBV28	many	TRBJ1-1	NA	15	CASKGAGRVNTEAFF	TGTGCCAGCAAAGGGGCTGGACGGGTGAACACTGAAGCTTTCTTT
TRBV7-9	NA	TRBJ2-4	NA	15	CASSLFGEAKNIQYF	TGTGCCAGCAGCTTATTCGGGGAGGCCAAAAACATTCAGTACTTC
TRBV7-2	many	TRBJ2-3	NA	12	CASSREAYVQYF	TGTGCCAGCAGCCGCGAGGCATACGTGCAGTATTTT
TRBV28	few	TRBJ2-5	TRBD2	15	CASSLPTSGGETQYF	TGTGCCAGCAGTCTCCCCACTAGCGGGGGAGAGACCCAGTACTTC
TRBV6-1	few	TRBJ2-2	NA	16	CASSLRQGGRTGELFF	TGTGCCAGCAGCTTGCGACAGGGAGGTCGCACCGGGGAGCTGTTTTTT
TRBV20-1	many	TRBJ2-2	TRBD2	13	CSALRTSPGELFF	TGCAGTGCCCTACGGACTAGCCCCGGGGAGCTGTTTTTT
TRBV27	NA	TRBJ1-2	NA	16	CASSFFPKNFNYGYTF	TGTGCCAGCAGTTTCTTCCCCAAGAACTTTAACTATGGCTACACCTTC
TRBV2	many	TRBJ1-5	NA	17	CASSGHRGLGSNQPQHF	TGTGCCAGCAGTGGCCATAGAGGGCTTGGAAGCAATCAGCCCCAGCATTTT